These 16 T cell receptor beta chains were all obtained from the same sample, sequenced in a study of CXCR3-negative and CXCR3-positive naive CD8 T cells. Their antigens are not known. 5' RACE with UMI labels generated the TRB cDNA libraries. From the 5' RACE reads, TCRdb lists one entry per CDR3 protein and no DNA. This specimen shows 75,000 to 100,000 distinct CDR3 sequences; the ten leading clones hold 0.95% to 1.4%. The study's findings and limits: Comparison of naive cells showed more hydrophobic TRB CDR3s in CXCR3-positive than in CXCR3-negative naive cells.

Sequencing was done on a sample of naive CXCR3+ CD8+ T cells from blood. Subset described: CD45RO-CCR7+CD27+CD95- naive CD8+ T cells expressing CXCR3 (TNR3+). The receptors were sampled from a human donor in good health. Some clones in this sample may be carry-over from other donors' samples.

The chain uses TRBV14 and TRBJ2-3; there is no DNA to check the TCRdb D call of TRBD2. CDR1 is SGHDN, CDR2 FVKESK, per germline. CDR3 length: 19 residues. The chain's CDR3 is CGSSQALLRGGAFADTQYF.

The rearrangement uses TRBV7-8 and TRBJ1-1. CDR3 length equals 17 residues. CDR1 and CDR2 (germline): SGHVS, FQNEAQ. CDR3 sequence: CASSLGRSGYVNTEAFF.

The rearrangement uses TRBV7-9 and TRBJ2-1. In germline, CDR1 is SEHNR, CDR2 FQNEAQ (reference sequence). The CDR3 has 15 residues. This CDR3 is CASSFSGNAYNEQFF.

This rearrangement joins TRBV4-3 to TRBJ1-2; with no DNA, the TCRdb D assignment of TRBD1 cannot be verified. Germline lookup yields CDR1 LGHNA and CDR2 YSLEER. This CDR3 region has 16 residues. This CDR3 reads CASSQAIGQGHDGYTF.

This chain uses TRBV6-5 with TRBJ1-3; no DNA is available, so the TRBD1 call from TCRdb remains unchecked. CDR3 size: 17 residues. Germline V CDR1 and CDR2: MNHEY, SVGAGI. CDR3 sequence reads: CASSYSGPRAIGNTIYF.

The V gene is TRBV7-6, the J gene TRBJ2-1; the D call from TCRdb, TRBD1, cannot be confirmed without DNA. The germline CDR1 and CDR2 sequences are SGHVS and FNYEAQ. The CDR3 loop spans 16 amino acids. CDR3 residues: CASSFTRGSSYNEQFF. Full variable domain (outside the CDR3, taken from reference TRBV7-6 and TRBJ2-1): GAGVSQSPRYKVTKRGQDVALRCDPISGHVSLYWYRQALGQGPEFLTYFNYEAQQDKSGLPNDRFSAERPEGSISTLTIQRTEQRDSAMYRCASSFTRGSSYNEQFFGPGTRLTVL.

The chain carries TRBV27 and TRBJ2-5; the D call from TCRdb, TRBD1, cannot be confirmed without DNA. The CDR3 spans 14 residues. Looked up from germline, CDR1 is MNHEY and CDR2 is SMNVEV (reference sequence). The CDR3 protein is CASSWGTAQETQYF.

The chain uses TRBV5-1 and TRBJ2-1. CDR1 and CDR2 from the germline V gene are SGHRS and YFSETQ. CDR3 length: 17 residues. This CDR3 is CASSSGLDIWKDNEQFF.

CDR3 sequence: CASSLGVSEAFF. The chain has TRBV7-9 and TRBJ1-1; without DNA, the TCRdb call of TRBD1 cannot be checked. CDR3 size: 12 residues. From germline, CDR1 is SEHNR and CDR2 FQNEAQ (reference sequence). Looking up the rest from reference TRBV7-9 and TRBJ1-1 gives the full variable domain: DTGVSQNPRHKITKRGQNVTFRCDPISEHNRLYWYRQTLGQGPEFLTYFQNEAQLEKSRLLSDRFSAERPKGSFSTLEIQRTEQGDSAMYLCASSLGVSEAFFGQGTRLTVV.

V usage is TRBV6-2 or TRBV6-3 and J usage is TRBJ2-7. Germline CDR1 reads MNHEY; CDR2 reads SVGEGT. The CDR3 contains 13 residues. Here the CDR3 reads CASRPQGSYEQYF.

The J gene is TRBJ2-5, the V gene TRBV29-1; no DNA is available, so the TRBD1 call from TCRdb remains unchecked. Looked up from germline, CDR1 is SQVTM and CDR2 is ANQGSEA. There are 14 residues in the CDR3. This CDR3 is CSVPLDGDQETQYF.

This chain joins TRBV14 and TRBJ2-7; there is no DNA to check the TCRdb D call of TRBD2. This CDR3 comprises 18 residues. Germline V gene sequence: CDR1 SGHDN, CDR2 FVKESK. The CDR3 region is CASSQRTSGGVSSYEQYF.

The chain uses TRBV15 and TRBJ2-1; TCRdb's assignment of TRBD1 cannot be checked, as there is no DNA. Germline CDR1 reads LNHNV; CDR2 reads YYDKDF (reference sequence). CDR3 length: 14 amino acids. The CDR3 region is CATSDGTAYNEQFF.

The CDR3 sequence is CASSQARDTYNEQFF. This chain uses TRBV3-1 with TRBJ2-1; as DNA is missing, the TRBD1 call by TCRdb cannot be tested. The CDR3 runs to 15 residues. The germline CDR1 and CDR2 sequences are LGHDT and YNNKEL (reference sequence).

This chain's CDR3 is CATWTGNEQFF. V gene TRBV27 combines with J gene TRBJ2-1; TCRdb's assignment of TRBD2 cannot be checked, as there is no DNA. CDR1 and CDR2 (germline): MNHEY, SMNVEV (reference sequence). CDR3 length: 11 amino acids.

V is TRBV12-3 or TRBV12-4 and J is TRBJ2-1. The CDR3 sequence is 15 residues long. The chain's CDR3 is CASTPWGSPYNEQFF.